One and the same sample provided the 28 T cell receptor beta chains below, sequenced in a study of graft-versus-host responses after intestinal transplantation. No antigen has been identified for these receptors. Data came from immunoSEQ multiplex PCR; TCRdb stores just in-frame clones and leaves some out. The sample holds almost 40,000 clones, 90% to 95% seen once. The sample was unstimulated CD8+ T cells sorted from spleen or lymph node cells, taken before transplant. Receptors were obtained from a human donor who was the organ donor for an intestinal transplant.

This sequence joins TRBV7-9 and TRBJ2-3, with a possible D match to TRBD2 (6 bases). Trimming took off 7 bases at V and 5 bases at J, with 16 bases between the two ends. The CDR3 spans 14 residues. The germline CDR1 and CDR2 sequences are SEHNR and FQNEAQ (reference sequence). CDR3 sequence: CASNVGLGGDTQYF. The CDR3 DNA reads TGTGCCAGCAACGTCGGGTTGGGAGGAGATACGCAGTATTTT.

The genes are TRBV7-9 and TRBJ1-2; TRBD1 might be the D (5 bases). With 4 bases removed from V and 5 bases from J, the gap between germline ends came to 11 bases. This CDR3 has 13 residues. The V gene's germline CDR1 is SEHNR and CDR2 FQNEAQ (reference sequence). The CDR3 reads CASSSGEGYGYTF. The CDR3 region has the DNA TGTGCCAGCAGCTCGGGGGAGGGGTATGGCTACACCTTC.

The V call is TRBV12-5, the J call TRBJ2-5; the match to TRBD2 covers 10 bases. The CDR3 extends over 15 amino acids. CDR1 and CDR2 from the germline V gene are LGHNT and FRNRAP. V shed 1 base and J 4 bases; nucleotides not matched to a gene: 3. DNA for the CDR3: TGTGCTAGTGGTTTGGGGACTAGCGGACTAGAGACCCAGTACTTC. Its protein is CASGLGTSGLETQYF.

This clone was seen just once. This chain connects TRBV2 to TRBJ1-1; D may be TRBD1 (5 bases). V gave up 6 bases and J gave up 1 base, with 9 bases separating them. Germline V gene lookup returns CDR1 SNHLY and CDR2 FYNNEI. CDR3 length equals 13 residues. The CDR3 region has the DNA TGTGCCAGCAGGTTAGGACAGAACACTGAAGCTTTCTTT. As protein: CASRLGQNTEAFF.

The chain employs TRBV4-2 and TRBJ2-1; D possibly corresponds to TRBD1 (7 bases). Trimming cost V 0 bases and J 6 bases, with 12 bases left between them. CDR1 LGHNA and CDR2 YNFKEQ come from the germline V gene. The CDR3 consists of 15 residues. CDR3 nucleotide sequence: TGTGCCAGCAGCCAAGATGCAGGGGGGCCCAATGAGCAGTTCTTC. Protein product: CASSQDAGGPNEQFF.

The chain couples TRBV5-1 to TRBJ2-3; tentative D call: TRBD2 (6 bases). V was clipped by 2 bases and J by 0 bases, with 10 bases between them. The CDR3 is 15 residues long. The germline gives CDR1 SGHRS, CDR2 YFSETQ. As DNA, the CDR3 is TGCGCCAGCAGCTTTGGGGACTCCAGCACAGATACGCAGTATTTT. This encodes CASSFGDSSTDTQYF.

The CDR3 DNA is TGCGCCAGCAGCTTGGAAGGGTACGAGCAGTACTTC. Amino acid sequence: CASSLEGYEQYF. The chain has TRBV5-1 and TRBJ2-7; D ambiguous. CDR3 size: 12 residues. Germline CDR1 and CDR2: SGHRS and YFSETQ. V was cut by 0 bases and J by 4 bases, with 5 bases left in between.

This clone was seen just once. The V gene is TRBV29-1, the J gene TRBJ1-1, with no clear D. The CDR3 is 15 amino acids. The V and J ends lost 0 bases and 0 bases respectively, with 11 bases between them. Germline CDR1 and CDR2: SQVTM and ANQGSEA. CDR3 nucleotides: TGCAGCGTTGAAGATACTCTAGGCATGAACACTGAAGCTTTCTTT. Protein: CSVEDTLGMNTEAFF. The full variable domain, rest sourced from reference TRBV29-1 and TRBJ1-1, is SAVISQKPSRDICQRGTSLTIQCQVDSQVTMMFWYRQQPGQSLTLIATANQGSEATYESGFVIDKFPISRPNLTFSTLTVSNMSPEDSSIYLCSVEDTLGMNTEAFFGQGTRLTVV.

V gene TRBV5-1 combines with J gene TRBJ2-2; TRBD1 matches at 8 bases. Trimming at V came to 4 bases and at J to 1 base, leaving 6 bases not matched to a gene. The CDR3 consists of 16 residues. The germline V gene encodes CDR1 SGHRS and CDR2 YFSETQ. Here the CDR3 DNA reads TGCGCCAGCAGCCCCCGACAGGGGCTGAACACCGGGGAGCTGTTTTTT. Protein product: CASSPRQGLNTGELFF.

The chain is built from TRBV27 and TRBJ1-3, with D possibly matching TRBD1 (6 bases). This CDR3 is 15 amino acids long. V was clipped by 1 base and J by 2 bases, with 9 bases between them. Germline CDR1 reads MNHEY; CDR2 reads SMNVEV (reference sequence). CDR3 bases: TGTGCCAGCAGTTTATTTGGGGGGCCTGGAAACACCATATATTTT. This codes for CASSLFGGPGNTIYF.

This chain's CDR3 is CASSQLQGTTEAFF. The CDR3 DNA sequence: TGTGCCAGTAGTCAATTACAGGGCACCACTGAAGCTTTCTTT. This chain joins TRBV19 and TRBJ1-1; D is possibly TRBD1 (6 bases). Trimming took off 5 bases at V and 4 bases at J, with 14 bases between the two ends. The CDR3 spans 14 residues. Germline V gives CDR1 LNHDA, CDR2 SQIVND (reference sequence).

The chain uses TRBV15 and TRBJ2-1; D may be TRBD1 (5 bases). This CDR3 spans 14 amino acids. The ends were cut back, 0 bases at V and 7 bases at J, with 10 bases in the middle. Germline V lookup: CDR1 LNHNV, CDR2 YYDKDF (reference sequence). In DNA, the CDR3 is TGTGCCACCAGCAGAGATCAGGGATTGAATGAGCAGTTCTTC. Translating it yields CATSRDQGLNEQFF.

The gene calls are TRBV5-6 and TRBJ2-7, with D possibly being TRBD1 (5 bases). This CDR3 is built from 14 residues. The V gene's germline CDR1 is SGHDT and CDR2 YYEEEE. The V end was cut by 4 bases, the J end by 2 bases, with 13 bases between. In DNA form, the CDR3 reads TGTGCCAGCAGCCCAGGACATGGGGCCTACGAGCAGTACTTC. Amino acid sequence: CASSPGHGAYEQYF.

This chain connects TRBV29-1 to TRBJ2-3, with 8 bases identical to TRBD2. CDR1 and CDR2 (germline): SQVTM, ANQGSEA. V lost 5 bases and J lost 6; bases outside the gene matches: 10. The CDR3 runs 14 residues. CDR3 in DNA: TGCAGCGTTTGTCCGGGGTCGGGGGGGGATACGCAGTATTTT. It is translated as CSVCPGSGGDTQYF.

This chain joins TRBV9 and TRBJ1-1; the D gene is possibly TRBD1 (6 bases). V lost 3 bases and J lost 0, with 18 bases in between. The CDR3 contains 17 residues. Per germline, CDR1 SGDLS and CDR2 YYNGEE. The CDR3 loop is CASSGGTSSGMNTEAFF. The CDR3 coding sequence is TGTGCCAGCAGCGGAGGGACATCCTCGGGGATGAACACTGAAGCTTTCTTT.

With respect to this clone: Sequence at one end of the junction differs from germline and may be a read error. The chain links TRBV29-1 to TRBJ2-7, with 9 bases lining up with TRBD1. This CDR3 region has 13 residues. Per the germline V gene, CDR1 is SQVTM and CDR2 is ANQGSEA. Here the CDR3 DNA reads TGCAGCGTTCCCGGGACAGGGAGCTACAAGCAATACTTC. Protein product: CSVPGTGSYKQYF.

The chain combines TRBV27 with TRBJ2-5; D gene uncertain. The CDR3 spans 13 residues. Trimming left V 4 bases short and J 5 bases short, with 11 bases between. Germline CDR1 MNHEY, CDR2 SMNVEV (reference sequence). This CDR3 is CASSSYVGETQYF. The CDR3 nucleotides are TGTGCCAGCAGTTCCTACGTTGGGGAGACCCAGTACTTC.

The genes are TRBV27 and TRBJ2-6; D unclear. CDR1 MNHEY and CDR2 SMNVEV come from the germline V gene (reference sequence). Trimming stripped 3 bases from V and 0 bases from J, with 6 bases between. The CDR3 is 15 amino acids. CDR3 nucleotides: TGTGCCAGCAGTTTTTTCACCTCTGGGGCCAACGTCCTGACTTTC. It specifies CASSFFTSGANVLTF.

This sequence joins TRBV9 and TRBJ2-7, with 12 bases aligning to TRBD2. Trimming at V came to 4 bases and at J to 3 bases, leaving 8 bases not matched to a gene. There are 16 residues in the CDR3. Germline V gene sequence: CDR1 SGDLS, CDR2 YYNGEE. Written as DNA, the CDR3 is TGTGCCAGCAGCCTCACTAGCGGGGGGCCTTACTACGAGCAGTACTTC. Translated: CASSLTSGGPYYEQYF.

The count of this clone is one. This rearrangement joins TRBV19 to TRBJ2-7; D possibly corresponds to TRBD1 (7 bases). The CDR3 is 14 amino acids. The ends were cut back, 5 bases at V and 2 bases at J, with 13 bases in the middle. Germline values: CDR1 LNHDA, CDR2 SQIVND (reference sequence). The CDR3 DNA follows: TGTGCCAGTAGTGCGGGACAGAGAACCTACGAGCAGTACTTC. Translated, it gives CASSAGQRTYEQYF.

The genes are TRBV11-1 and TRBJ2-7; the D gene could be TRBD1 or TRBD2 (5 bases each). In germline, CDR1 is SGHAT, CDR2 FQDESV (reference sequence). This CDR3 spans 15 amino acids. V was cut by 5 bases and J by 3 bases, with 17 bases left in between. Here the CDR3 reads CASSDWRGANYEQYF. DNA for the CDR3: TGTGCCAGCAGCGATTGGCGAGGGGCCAACTACGAGCAGTACTTC.

This chain connects TRBV6-5 to TRBJ2-7, with D hard to call. Deletions cut 0 bases from V and 3 bases from J, with 15 bases between. CDR3 length: 16 residues. Germline V gives CDR1 MNHEY, CDR2 SVGAGI. The CDR3 nucleotides are TGTGCCAGCAGTTACTCGAAGGCGGTCGGGTTCTACGAGCAGTACTTC. Its translation: CASSYSKAVGFYEQYF.

The chain carries TRBV14 and TRBJ1-1, with D uncertain. Trimming stripped 4 bases from V and 0 bases from J, with 18 bases between. Germline values: CDR1 SGHDN, CDR2 FVKESK. CDR3 length: 17 amino acids. This CDR3 is CASSPRTPEEMNTEAFF. The CDR3 DNA sequence: TGTGCCAGCAGCCCTCGGACCCCTGAGGAAATGAACACTGAAGCTTTCTTT.

This chain connects TRBV25-1 to TRBJ2-5, with D possibly called TRBD1 or TRBD2 (7 bases each). Germline loops: CDR1 MGHDK, CDR2 SYGVNS. Trimming left V 2 bases short and J 5 bases short, with 9 bases between. The CDR3 runs to 13 residues. This chain's CDR3 is CASSEQGGETQYF. Here the CDR3 DNA reads TGTGCCAGCAGTGAACAGGGGGGGGAGACCCAGTACTTC.

This chain's CDR3 is CASSLGPEQYF. For the CDR3, the DNA is TGCGCCAGCAGCTTGGGTCCCGAGCAGTACTTC. The chain couples TRBV5-1 to TRBJ2-7, with unresolved D. The CDR3 covers 11 residues. Trimming removed 0 bases at V and 6 bases at J, with 4 bases between. The germline V gene has CDR1 SGHRS and CDR2 YFSETQ.

The CDR3 sequence is CASSFSRGYLLDEQFF. The CDR3, as DNA: TGTGCCAGCAGTTTCTCTCGGGGATACCTATTGGATGAGCAGTTCTTC. The chain couples TRBV27 to TRBJ2-1; a possible D gene is TRBD2 (5 bases). V was clipped by 3 bases and J by 8 bases, with 20 bases between them. Looked up from germline, CDR1 is MNHEY and CDR2 is SMNVEV (reference sequence). The CDR3 length is 16 residues.

This sequence joins TRBV7-2 and TRBJ2-7; no clear D gene. CDR1 is SGHTA, CDR2 FQGNSA, per germline. This CDR3 is 13 amino acids long. Trimming took off 1 base at V and 6 bases at J, with 10 bases between the two ends. The CDR3 sequence is CASSLGNGVEQYF. The DNA for the CDR3 is TGTGCCAGCAGCTTAGGGAATGGGGTCGAGCAGTACTTC.

The chain uses TRBV6-6 and TRBJ2-1, with a tentative D call TRBD2 (6 bases). Germline V gene data show CDR1 as MNHNY and CDR2 as SVGAGI (reference sequence). The CDR3 sequence is 14 residues long. The V end was cut by 6 bases, the J end by 8 bases, with 17 bases between. This CDR3 reads CASSQEGGHDEQFF. The CDR3 bases are TGTGCCAGCAGCCAGGAAGGAGGGCACGATGAGCAGTTCTTC.